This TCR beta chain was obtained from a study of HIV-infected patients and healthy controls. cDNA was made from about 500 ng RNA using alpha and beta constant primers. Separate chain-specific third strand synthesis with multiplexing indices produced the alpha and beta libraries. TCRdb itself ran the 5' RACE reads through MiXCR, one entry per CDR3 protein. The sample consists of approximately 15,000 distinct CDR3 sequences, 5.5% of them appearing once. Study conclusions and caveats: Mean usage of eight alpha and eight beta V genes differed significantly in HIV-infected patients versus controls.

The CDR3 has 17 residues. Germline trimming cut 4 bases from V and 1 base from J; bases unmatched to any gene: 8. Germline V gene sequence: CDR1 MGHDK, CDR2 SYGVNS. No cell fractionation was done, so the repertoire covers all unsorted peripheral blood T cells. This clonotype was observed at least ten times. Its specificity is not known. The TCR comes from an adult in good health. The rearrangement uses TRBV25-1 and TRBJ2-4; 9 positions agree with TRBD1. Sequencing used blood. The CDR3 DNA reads TGTGCCAGCAGTGGACTGGGGGGGACAGGGGCCAAAAACATTCAGTACTTC. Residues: CASSGLGGTGAKNIQYF.